Presented here are 12 T cell receptor beta chains from one specimen sequenced in a study of blood T cells in healthy people across ages. A second PCR, run for roughly 7 to 11 cycles, used a sample-barcoded 5' primer plus a J-beta primer mix. Via MiXCR, TCRdb re-called the 5' RACE reads, giving one row per CDR3 protein. This table holds 600,000 to 1,000,000 distinct CDR3 sequences, 20% to 25% found once. The sample also formed part of further work on T cells of mothers and their children.

Sequencing was performed on blood. Receptors were obtained from a boy younger than 18 in good health.

This chain uses TRBV19 with TRBJ2-7, with D hard to call. Trimming left V 4 bases short and J 6 bases short, with 16 bases between. This CDR3 is 14 amino acids long. Germline V gene data show CDR1 as LNHDA and CDR2 as SQIVND (reference sequence). The CDR3 sequence: CASSRQYRVREQYF. The CDR3 DNA reads as TGTGCCAGTAGTAGACAATACCGGGTCCGCGAGCAGTACTTC.

The J gene is TRBJ2-7, the V gene TRBV27; TRBD2 agrees at 10 bases. V lost 0 bases to trimming and J lost 3 bases; unmatched junction nucleotides: 5. The CDR3 contains 16 residues. Germline V gene sequence: CDR1 MNHEY, CDR2 SMNVEV (reference sequence). CDR3 amino acids: CASSLSWLAGVYEQYF. The CDR3 DNA follows: TGTGCCAGCAGTTTATCGTGGCTAGCGGGAGTCTACGAGCAGTACTTC.

In this sample, this clonotype turned up many times. The chain combines TRBV3-1 with TRBJ2-6; D call uncertain. Trimming left V 2 bases short and J 2 bases short, with 4 bases between. Germline values: CDR1 LGHDT, CDR2 YNNKEL (reference sequence). The CDR3 sequence is 14 residues long. The CDR3 sequence: CASSQTAGANVLTF. DNA for the CDR3: TGTGCCAGCAGCCAAACAGCTGGGGCCAACGTCCTGACTTTC.

In this sample, this clonotype turned up a few times. The chain combines TRBV7-6 with TRBJ2-7; D is possibly TRBD2 (5 bases). The V gene lost 4 bases and the J gene lost 7 bases, with 14 bases spanning the gap. This CDR3 is 13 amino acids long. The V gene's germline CDR1 is SGHVS and CDR2 FNYEAQ. In DNA, the CDR3 is TGTGCCAGCAGCTGGGCGGGCGTGGGTGAGCAGTACTTC. It is translated as CASSWAGVGEQYF.

This clonotype was counted only a few times. The chain recombines TRBV20-1 with TRBJ2-5, with D perhaps given as TRBD1 or TRBD2 (5 bases each). Germline values: CDR1 DFQATT, CDR2 SNEGSKA (reference sequence). The CDR3 spans 13 residues. Trimming shortened V by 2 bases and J by 5 bases, and 12 bases separated the two germline ends. The CDR3 sequence: CSARWDPRETQYF. In nucleotides, the CDR3 is TGCAGTGCTAGATGGGACCCAAGGGAGACCCAGTACTTC.

This clonotype was detected only a few times. The genes are TRBV15 and TRBJ1-2; D is perhaps TRBD1 (6 bases). V shed 1 base and J shed 4 bases, with 13 bases lying between them. The CDR3 consists of 15 residues. From germline, CDR1 is LNHNV and CDR2 YYDKDF (reference sequence). The CDR3 coding sequence is TGTGCCACCAGCAGAGTGGCTGGGGGCGGCTATGGCTACACCTTC. It yields the protein CATSRVAGGGYGYTF. The full variable domain, in which reference TRBV15 and TRBJ1-2 provide the parts outside the CDR3, is DAMVIQNPRYQVTQFGKPVTLSCSQTLNHNVMYWYQQKSSQAPKLLFHYYDKDFNNEADTPDNFQSRRPNTSFCFLDIRSPGLGDTAMYLCATSRVAGGGYGYTFGSGTRLTVV.

This clonotype was found a few times. This chain uses TRBV9 with TRBJ2-7, with TRBD1 matching over 9 bases. The ends lost 3 bases at V and 5 bases at J; junction bases unmatched: 12. CDR1 SGDLS and CDR2 YYNGEE come from the germline V gene. This CDR3 comprises 16 residues. The CDR3 region has the DNA TGTGCCAGCAGCGCCTATACCGGGACAGGGATCAACGAGCAGTACTTC. It specifies CASSAYTGTGINEQYF.

J is TRBJ2-7 and V is TRBV5-1; TRBD1 might be the D (6 bases). The CDR3 length is 15 residues. Germline CDR1 is SGHRS and CDR2 is YFSETQ. The V and J ends lost 1 base and 0 bases respectively, with 11 bases between them. CDR3 DNA sequence: TGCGCCAGCAGCTTGTCCCCGGACAGCTCCTACGAGCAGTACTTC. It encodes CASSLSPDSSYEQYF.

This clonotype was observed a few times. J is TRBJ2-1 and V is TRBV6-2 or TRBV6-3; D is uncertain. The last part of the DNA fits TRBJ2-7 better; the J call may be wrong. The CDR3 has 12 amino acids. From germline, CDR1 is MNHEY and CDR2 SVGEGT. CDR3 in DNA: TGTGCCAGCACCGACTTCCCGTGGGAGCAGTACTTC. Translated: CASTDFPWEQYF.

The J gene is TRBJ1-2, the V gene TRBV7-9; D remains unclear. V shed 5 bases and J shed 2 bases, with 12 bases lying between them. Germline V gives CDR1 SEHNR, CDR2 FQNEAQ (reference sequence). This CDR3 has 14 residues. For the CDR3, the DNA is TGTGCCAGCAGCCACGTAGGGTTAAACTATGGCTACACCTTC. It yields the protein CASSHVGLNYGYTF. Drawing the rest from reference TRBV7-9 and TRBJ1-2, the complete variable domain is DTGVSQNPRHKITKRGQNVTFRCDPISEHNRLYWYRQTLGQGPEFLTYFQNEAQLEKSRLLSDRFSAERPKGSFSTLEIQRTEQGDSAMYLCASSHVGLNYGYTFGSGTRLTVV.

The chain combines TRBV12-3 or TRBV12-4 with TRBJ1-1; D is undetermined. The CDR3 is made up of 15 amino acids. Trimming took 8 bases from V and 1 from J, leaving 17 bases between them. In DNA form, the CDR3 reads TGTGCCAGCGGAAACCCCTTGGAGGGGAACACTGAAGCTTTCTTT. Protein: CASGNPLEGNTEAFF.

The V call is TRBV29-1, the J call TRBJ2-5; D gene unclear. The closer fit of TRBJ2-1 to the DNA end suggests the J call may be wrong. The CDR3 runs 14 residues. Germline CDR1 SQVTM, CDR2 ANQGSEA. DNA of the CDR3: TGCAGCGCTGACGGCGTAGTGGCCGCCAATGAGCAGTTCTTC. This encodes CSADGVVAANEQFF.